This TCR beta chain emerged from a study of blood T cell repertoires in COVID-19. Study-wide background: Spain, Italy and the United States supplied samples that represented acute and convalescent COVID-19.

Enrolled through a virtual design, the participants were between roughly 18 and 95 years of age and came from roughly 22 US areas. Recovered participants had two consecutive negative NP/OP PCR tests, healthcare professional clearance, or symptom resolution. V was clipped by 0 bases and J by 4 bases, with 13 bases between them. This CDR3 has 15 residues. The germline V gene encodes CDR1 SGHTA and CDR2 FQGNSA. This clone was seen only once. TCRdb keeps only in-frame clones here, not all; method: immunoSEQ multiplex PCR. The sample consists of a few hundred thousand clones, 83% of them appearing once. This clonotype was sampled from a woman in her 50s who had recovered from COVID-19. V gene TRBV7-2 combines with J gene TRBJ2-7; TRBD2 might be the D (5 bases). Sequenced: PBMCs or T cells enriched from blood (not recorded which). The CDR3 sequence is CASSLASGVGYEQYF. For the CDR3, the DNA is TGTGCCAGCAGCTTAGCGTCCGGGGTGGGATACGAGCAGTACTTC.